The 24 T cell receptor beta chains given below trace back to one sample, sequenced in a study of vaccination and CD4 T cells after COVID-19. Described treatment: approximately 11-day PBMC culture with coronavirus spike peptide pools or control peptides (ViraFEST assay). The Oncomine TCR Beta short-read assay was applied to DNA of cultured CD4+ T cells. TCRdb ran MiXCR on the PCR reads and lists one entry per CDR3 protein. The table has about 25,000 distinct CDR3 sequences, 35% to 55% seen once; the top ten hold just over 7%. Their specific antigens are unknown. The sequencing sample was made of CD4+ T cells from blood, cultured in vitro. The receptors originated from a human donor who had recovered from COVID-19.

The chain couples TRBV28 to TRBJ2-3; D is undetermined. Trimming removed 6 bases from V and 0 bases from J, with 4 bases in between. The CDR3 sequence is 12 residues long. In germline, CDR1 is MDHEN, CDR2 SYDVKM. The DNA of the CDR3 is TGTGCCAGCAGGCCTAGCACAGATACGCAGTATTTT. Translating it yields CASRPSTDTQYF.

This chain links TRBV28 with TRBJ1-2; 8 bases agree with TRBD1. Germline V gene data show CDR1 as MDHEN and CDR2 as SYDVKM. V trimming: 0 bases; J trimming: 8 bases; junction bases outside the gene matches: 5. The CDR3 loop spans 14 amino acids. Written as DNA, the CDR3 is TGTGCCAGCAGTTTATGGCAGGGGGCCGAGGGCTACACCTTC. Protein sequence: CASSLWQGAEGYTF.

The chain recombines TRBV6-5 with TRBJ1-3; D not certain. V gave up 4 bases and J gave up 4 bases, with 11 bases separating them. CDR1 is MNHEY and CDR2 is SVGAGI in the germline V gene. CDR3 length equals 14 residues. The CDR3 DNA is TGTGCCAGCAGTTCCCCAAGGGCAGGAAACACCATATATTTT. The encoded protein is CASSSPRAGNTIYF.

This clonotype came up a few times. CDR3 DNA: TGTGCCAGCAGGGCGGGCGGGAGGTACGAGCAGTACTTC. Translated: CASRAGGRYEQYF. This chain joins TRBV27 and TRBJ2-7; 8 nucleotides align to TRBD2. Germline V gene data show CDR1 as MNHEY and CDR2 as SMNVEV (reference sequence). V trimming: 6 bases; J trimming: 4 bases; junction bases outside the gene matches: 5. This CDR3 has 13 amino acids.

The gene calls are TRBV20-1 and TRBJ1-3, with no clear D. Per germline, CDR1 DFQATT and CDR2 SNEGSKA (reference sequence). This CDR3 has 14 residues. Trimming removed 6 bases at V and 0 bases at J, with 12 bases between. The CDR3 region has the DNA TGCAGTGCAGCCCGAGATCTCTCTGGAAACACCATATATTTT. It is translated as CSAARDLSGNTIYF.

This clonotype was seen only a few times. The V gene is TRBV27, the J gene TRBJ1-1; TRBD1 matches at 7 bases. The CDR3 runs 17 residues. Germline lookup yields CDR1 MNHEY and CDR2 SMNVEV (reference sequence). V shed 6 bases and J 1 base; nucleotides not matched to a gene: 14. CDR3 sequence reads: CASSSLGRGRGNTEAFF. The CDR3 DNA sequence: TGTGCCAGCAGCTCTCTTGGGAGGGGGCGCGGGAACACTGAAGCTTTCTTT.

CDR3 in amino acids: CSAVDGDQPQHF. Here the CDR3 DNA reads TGCAGTGCTGTGGACGGGGATCAGCCCCAGCATTTT. The V gene is TRBV20-1, the J gene TRBJ1-5; D is unclear. Germline V gives CDR1 DFQATT, CDR2 SNEGSKA (reference sequence). This CDR3 has 12 amino acids. Trimming pared 5 bases from V and 5 bases from J, leaving 10 bases between.

The V gene is TRBV29-1, the J gene TRBJ2-1; D gene unclear. The germline V and J ends were trimmed by 2 bases and 0 bases, with 8 bases remaining between them. The V gene's germline CDR1 is SQVTM and CDR2 ANQGSEA. The length of the CDR3 is 14 residues. CDR3 DNA: TGCAGCGTTGAAAGGGCCAGCTCCTACAATGAGCAGTTCTTC. It codes for CSVERASSYNEQFF.

V and J are TRBV7-2 and TRBJ2-1, with 7 bases aligning to TRBD2. After removal of 6 bases from V and 5 bases from J, the junction contained 13 bases not matched to a gene. Per the germline V gene, CDR1 is SGHTA and CDR2 is FQGNSA. The CDR3 loop spans 16 amino acids. The CDR3 coding sequence is TGTGCCAGCAGACTCCTCCTAAGCGGGATTAACAATGAGCAGTTCTTC. Translation gives CASRLLLSGINNEQFF.

V usage is TRBV4-3 and J usage is TRBJ2-5; 10 positions agree with TRBD2. Per the germline V gene, CDR1 is LGHNA and CDR2 is YSLEER. After removal of 4 bases from V and 1 base from J, the junction contained 9 bases not matched to a gene. The CDR3 extends over 17 amino acids. Here the CDR3 reads CASSRTIRLAGQETQYF. The CDR3 bases are TGCGCCAGCAGCCGAACCATCAGACTAGCGGGCCAAGAGACCCAGTACTTC.

This chain uses TRBV15 with TRBJ2-7, with 13 bases identical to TRBD2. Germline V CDR1 and CDR2: LNHNV, YYDKDF (reference sequence). V shed 0 bases and J 6 bases; nucleotides not matched to a gene: 5. The CDR3 runs to 16 residues. The CDR3 loop is CATSRDRTSGRGEQYF. The CDR3 DNA reads TGTGCCACCAGCAGAGATCGCACTAGCGGGAGGGGCGAGCAGTACTTC.

V gene TRBV28 combines with J gene TRBJ2-1, with D maybe TRBD1 (5 bases). This CDR3 contains 14 residues. CDR1 is MDHEN and CDR2 is SYDVKM in the germline V gene. Trimming removed 6 bases from V and 5 bases from J, with 14 bases in between. The DNA of the CDR3 is TGTGCCAGCAGCCGTAAGACAGACAACAATGAGCAGTTCTTC. Protein product: CASSRKTDNNEQFF.

This sequence joins TRBV20-1 and TRBJ2-4; D is possibly TRBD2 (6 bases). The germline V gene has CDR1 DFQATT and CDR2 SNEGSKA (reference sequence). V dropped 0 bases and J dropped 6 bases, with 15 bases sitting between them. The CDR3 covers 15 residues. The CDR3 is CSARDRTGGGNIQYF. In DNA, the CDR3 is TGCAGTGCTAGAGATCGAACCGGGGGAGGAAACATTCAGTACTTC.

The V gene is TRBV7-2, the J gene TRBJ2-2; perhaps TRBD1 as D (6 bases). The V gene lost 2 bases and the J gene lost 1 base, with 11 bases spanning the gap. This CDR3 is 16 amino acids long. The V gene's germline CDR1 is SGHTA and CDR2 FQGNSA. CDR3 nucleotides: TGTGCCAGCAGCTTAAATAGCAGGGGGAACACCGGGGAGCTGTTTTTT. Residues: CASSLNSRGNTGELFF. The complete variable domain, with remaining parts taken from reference TRBV7-2 and TRBJ2-2, reads GAGVSQSPSNKVTEKGKDVELRCDPISGHTALYWYRQSLGQGLEFLIYFQGNSAPDKSGLPSDRFSAERTGGSVSTLTIQRTQQEDSAVYLCASSLNSRGNTGELFFGEGSRLTVL.

The gene calls are TRBV20-1 and TRBJ1-2, with TRBD1 as a possible D gene (5 bases). The germline CDR1 and CDR2 sequences are DFQATT and SNEGSKA (reference sequence). V lost 1 base and J 3 bases, leaving 9 bases between the germline ends. There are 13 residues in the CDR3. This CDR3 reads CSARGDGHYGYTF. The CDR3 DNA is TGCAGTGCTAGAGGGGACGGACACTATGGCTACACCTTC.

V is TRBV28 and J is TRBJ1-2, with D tentatively TRBD1 (5 bases). The V gene's germline CDR1 is MDHEN and CDR2 SYDVKM. V was clipped by 4 bases and J by 6 bases, with 21 bases between them. This CDR3 spans 16 amino acids. CDR3 DNA sequence: TGTGCCAGCAGTTCCCCCCGCGGGGGAGGGGTGGATGGCTACACCTTC. The encoded protein is CASSSPRGGGVDGYTF.

The V call is TRBV24-1, the J call TRBJ1-2; 9 nucleotides match TRBD1. The CDR3 is 17 residues long. The germline CDR1 and CDR2 sequences are KGHDR and SFDVKD. Trimming cost V 4 bases and J 7 bases; bases outside gene matches: 15. This CDR3 reads CATSESTSGTGLVGYTF. The DNA for the CDR3 is TGTGCCACCAGTGAATCCACTTCCGGGACAGGGCTTGTTGGCTACACCTTC.

There are a few counts of this clonotype. The chain couples TRBV20-1 to TRBJ2-5; tentative D call: TRBD2 (6 bases). With 0 bases removed from V and 4 bases from J, the gap between germline ends came to 9 bases. Germline assignment: CDR1 DFQATT and CDR2 SNEGSKA (reference sequence). The CDR3 has 13 residues. The CDR3 is CSARDPGVETQYF. In DNA form, the CDR3 reads TGCAGTGCTAGAGATCCGGGGGTAGAGACCCAGTACTTC.

V is TRBV20-1 and J is TRBJ1-2, with D uncertain. The CDR3 consists of 13 residues. The V gene's germline CDR1 is DFQATT and CDR2 SNEGSKA (reference sequence). Deletions cut 6 bases from V and 3 bases from J, with 14 bases between. The CDR3 region is CSAHFPIDYGYTF. CDR3 coding DNA: TGCAGTGCCCATTTTCCGATAGACTATGGCTACACCTTC.

V and J are TRBV20-1 and TRBJ2-2, with a tentative D call TRBD2 (6 bases). Deletions cut 6 bases from V and 2 bases from J, with 16 bases between. The germline CDR1 and CDR2 sequences are DFQATT and SNEGSKA (reference sequence). The CDR3 has 15 amino acids. The CDR3 sequence: CSASGGSLNTGELFF. CDR3 in DNA: TGCAGTGCGAGTGGAGGGAGTCTCAACACCGGGGAGCTGTTTTTT.

This clonotype has more than one count but fewer than ten. This chain connects TRBV10-3 to TRBJ1-2; D perhaps matches TRBD1 (5 bases). In germline, CDR1 is ENHRY, CDR2 SYGVKD. The ends were cut back, 2 bases at V and 8 bases at J, with 9 bases in the middle. This CDR3 is 12 amino acids long. The DNA for the CDR3 is TGTGCCATCAGTGAGGTCCAGGGAGGCTACACCTTC. Amino acid sequence: CAISEVQGGYTF.

The V and J genes are TRBV20-1 and TRBJ1-4; unclear D gene. CDR3 size: 12 residues. The V and J ends lost 5 bases and 7 bases respectively, with 11 bases between them. Germline V gives CDR1 DFQATT, CDR2 SNEGSKA (reference sequence). CDR3: CSAVPLGEKLFF. CDR3 nucleotides: TGCAGTGCTGTCCCATTGGGTGAAAAACTGTTTTTT.

This clonotype occurred a few times. The gene calls are TRBV6-1 and TRBJ1-5; D uncertain. Germline assignment: CDR1 MNHNS and CDR2 SASEGT. Trimming took 4 bases from V and 11 from J, leaving 18 bases between them. This CDR3 region has 14 residues. As DNA, the CDR3 is TGTGCCAGCAGTGCCCCCCAGGTCCCTTACTCCCAGCATTTT. Its protein is CASSAPQVPYSQHF.

This clonotype ranks as large. This sequence joins TRBV20-1 and TRBJ2-7; 11 bases map to TRBD1. CDR3 length: 14 residues. Germline assignment: CDR1 DFQATT and CDR2 SNEGSKA (reference sequence). V shed 0 bases and J 4 bases; nucleotides not matched to a gene: 2. CDR3 residues: CSAREGTGGYEQYF. CDR3 DNA: TGCAGTGCTAGAGAGGGGACAGGGGGATACGAGCAGTACTTC.